The rows below give T cell receptor beta chains drawn from one sample of a study of OX40 agonist ivuxolimab in advanced cancers. Clones were sequenced by immunoSEQ multiplex PCR, and TCRdb holds only the in-frame ones, with some missing. This sample yields fewer than 70,000 clones, of which about 88% are seen a single time; about 2.2% belongs to the top ten. This sample comprised CD4+ or CD8+ T cells sorted from blood, obtained in a trial of the OX40 agonist ivuxolimab. The receptors originated from an adult with an advanced solid tumor such as melanoma, head and neck, liver or kidney cancer. Both conserved end residues are part of each CDR3.

J gene	V gene	CDR3 protein
TRBJ1-3	TRBV5-1	CASSLVTGVGNTIYF
TRBJ1-1	TRBV14	CASSHLGGNTEAFF
TRBJ1-5	TRBV2	CAMRTDSNQPQHF
TRBJ2-3	TRBV7-6	CASSPLAGGPDTQYF
TRBJ2-2	TRBV27	CASSFRSGGGTGELFF
TRBJ2-7	TRBV5-5	CASSPGTVTYEQYF
TRBJ2-7	TRBV18	CASSPLQGYEQYF
TRBJ1-6	TRBV6-5	CASSYALGAHNSPLHF
TRBJ2-7	TRBV6-1	CASSGGHSYEQYF
TRBJ2-1	TRBV5-6	CASSLTSGSGDEQFF
TRBJ2-2	TRBV2	CASHVGPANDGELFF
TRBJ2-5	TRBV5-6	CASSPPGQGGTQYF
TRBJ2-1	TRBV2	CASSLIARYNEQFF
TRBJ1-3	TRBV2	CASSDFIPGNTIYF
TRBJ2-2	TRBV9	CASNQDRNTGELFF